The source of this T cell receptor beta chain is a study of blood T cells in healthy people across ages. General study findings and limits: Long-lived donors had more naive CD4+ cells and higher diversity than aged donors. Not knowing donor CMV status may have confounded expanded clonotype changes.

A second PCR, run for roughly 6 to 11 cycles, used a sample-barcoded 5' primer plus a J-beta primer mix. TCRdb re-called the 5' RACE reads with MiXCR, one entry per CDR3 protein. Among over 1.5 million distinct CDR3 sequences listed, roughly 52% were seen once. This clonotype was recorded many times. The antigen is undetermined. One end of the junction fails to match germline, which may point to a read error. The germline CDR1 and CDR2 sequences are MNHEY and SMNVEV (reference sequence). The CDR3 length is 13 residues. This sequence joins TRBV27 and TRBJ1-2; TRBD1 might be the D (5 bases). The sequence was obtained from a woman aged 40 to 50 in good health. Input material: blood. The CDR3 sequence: CASSLSGFYGYTF. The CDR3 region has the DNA TGTGCCAGCAGCTTATCAGGGTTCTATGGCTACACCTTC.